A selection of T cell receptor beta chains follows, all from one sample in a study of blood T cell repertoires in COVID-19. Assay: immunoSEQ multiplex PCR; the TCRdb copy retains only in-frame clones and omits some. Here the sample spans 120,000 or so clones, 85% being singletons. Sequenced input: peripheral blood. The receptors derive from a man aged 60-69 years with acute or convalescent COVID-19. The CDR3 runs from the conserved cysteine through the conserved F or W. The D gene is left open where the match is weak.

V,D,CDR3
TRBV28,.,CASSLQQETQYF
TRBV10-3,TRBD1,CAISAGQGGLQETQYF
TRBV5-1,.,CASSLDRLPNSPLHF
TRBV28,.,CASSFGGNYNSPLHF
TRBV24-1,TRBD2,CATSDSGGLAGFTDTQYF
TRBV9,TRBD1,CASSVGQGGNEQFF
TRBV7-7,.,CASSFGPRGEQYF
TRBV27,.,CASSLTQGPEYEQYF
TRBV5-8,.,CASSLYSGQQSNEQYF
TRBV2,TRBD1,CASSWTGASNQPQHF
TRBV27,TRBD2,CASSSKTGLTTDTQYF
TRBV7-6,.,CASSRTPQASNEKLFF
TRBV13,TRBD2,CASSRGLAGYNEQFF
TRBV25-1,.,CASSEPRFQETQYF
TRBV11-2,.,CASSFQTGPYEQYF
TRBV6-2/TRBV6-3,.,CASSTGHMAYEQYF
TRBV6-5,.,CASSPPGGVGGYTF
TRBV9,TRBD2,CASSARPRLAGDYNEQFF
TRBV10-1,TRBD1,CASSVRQGSEQYF
TRBV7-2,.,CASSSFGNQPQHF
TRBV4-1,TRBD2,CASSPSYTSDEQYF
TRBV27,TRBD1,CASSSPGQGNLSYEQYF
TRBV28,.,CASSTGRPQHF
TRBV3-1/TRBV3-2,.,CASSQESTGGEQYF
TRBV11-1,TRBD1,CASSPLSGTGPDTQYF
TRBV28,TRBD1,CASSRQQGAIAGELFF
TRBV5-4,TRBD1,CASSWGTGGKDTQYF
TRBV18,.,CASSPEGGVKGETQYF
TRBV12-5,.,CASGHDLQGYGYTF
TRBV7-2,TRBD1,CASSLAPRGTGGAHTEAFF
TRBV29-1,.,CSVEAAGQIGEQYF
TRBV5-1,.,CASSGGMEGDEQFF
TRBV18,TRBD2,CASSEETGGYEQYF
TRBV7-2,TRBD1,CASSSGTGAWGGEAFF
TRBV13,TRBD1,CASSLWGQGAGDTQYF
TRBV6-5,TRBD1,CASSFNRGPETQYF
TRBV6-1,TRBD1,CASSETGVGNTIYF
TRBV28,.,CASSPGIKETQYF
TRBV6-2/TRBV6-3,.,CASSLQGTVTEAFF
TRBV7-2,.,CASSPQRLKAGELFF
TRBV5-1,.,CASSRHQGGTIYNEQFF
TRBV27,.,CASSPTIYSNQPQHF
TRBV18,TRBD1,CASSARQGAEDTQYF
TRBV24-1,TRBD2,CATSVAGVNTGELFF
TRBV9,.,CASSASTVRTDTQYF
TRBV7-3,TRBD2,CASSLGLAGGKAYF
TRBV6-2/TRBV6-3,TRBD2,CASSVGGNEQFF
TRBV11-2,TRBD2,CASSLSVASGTSTDTQYF
TRBV27,.,CASTLYSNQPQHF
TRBV6-2/TRBV6-3,TRBD2,CASSYPPGLGRETQYF
TRBV6-5,.,CASSTGEVLGLFF
TRBV15,.,CATSRERGRGYGYTF
TRBV30,.,CALENPNNEQFF
TRBV18,TRBD2,CASSPRLAEETQYF
TRBV19,TRBD1,CASSIGQGARNTEAFF
TRBV29-1,TRBD1,CSVWDSSYNEQFF
TRBV5-1,.,CASSLGSASTDTQYF
TRBV7-9,.,CASSPDRDGTDTQYF